The text below deals with one TCR beta chain. Its antigen is not known. CDR3 size: 14 residues. This sample was taken from a study of blood T cells in healthy people across ages. Findings and caveats of the study: Conclusively comparing naive with antigen-experienced cells was impossible with unsorted PBMCs. Because donor CMV status was unknown, expanded clonotype changes were possibly confounded.

The sample, roughly 9.1 milliliters of peripheral blood, was drawn from each donor. PCR was performed a second time for roughly 7 to 11 cycles using a sample-barcoded 5' primer and a J-beta primer mix. TCRdb processed the 5' RACE reads anew with MiXCR; each CDR3 protein has one entry. Of more than 1 million distinct CDR3 sequences listed, 45% are singletons. The TCR sequence derives from a woman between 55 and 75 years old in good health. The sequenced material came from blood. This rearrangement joins TRBV12-3 or TRBV12-4 to TRBJ2-4; 8 nucleotides match TRBD1. Matching the DNA end better, TRBJ2-7 makes the J call doubtful. The CDR3 nucleotides are TGTGCCAGCAGCCTGGCGACAGGGGTCGGCGAGCAGTACTTC. It codes for CASSLATGVGEQYF.